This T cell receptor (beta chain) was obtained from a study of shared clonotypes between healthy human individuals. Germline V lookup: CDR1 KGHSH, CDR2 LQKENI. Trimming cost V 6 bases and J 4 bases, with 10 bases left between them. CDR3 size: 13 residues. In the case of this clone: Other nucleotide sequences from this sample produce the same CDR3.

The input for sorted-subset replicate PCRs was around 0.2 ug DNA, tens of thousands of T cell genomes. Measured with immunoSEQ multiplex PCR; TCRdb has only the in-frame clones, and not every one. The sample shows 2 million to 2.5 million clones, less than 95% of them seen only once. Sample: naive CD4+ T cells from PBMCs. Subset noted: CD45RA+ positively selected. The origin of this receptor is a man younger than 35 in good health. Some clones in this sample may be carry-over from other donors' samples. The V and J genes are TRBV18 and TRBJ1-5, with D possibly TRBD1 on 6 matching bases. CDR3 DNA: TGTGCCAGCTCGCCGGGACAAAATCAGCCCCAGCATTTT. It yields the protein CASSPGQNQPQHF.